This is a list of T cell receptor beta chains from one sample in a study of CD8+CD57+ T cells in acquired aplastic anemia. MiXCR, run by TCRdb on the reads, gives a single entry per CDR3 protein. Here the sample spans 95,000 to 150,000 distinct CDR3 sequences, less than 50% being singletons. Material: sorted CD4+, CD8+, or CD8+CD57+ T cells (not recorded which) from PBMCs. Receptors originate from a human donor with aplastic anemia. Both conserved end residues are part of each CDR3. Where a row states a size, it is once, few, many or the class of an expanded clone; other rows omit it.

j_call cdr3_length clone_size v_call cdr3_aa
TRBJ2-1 14 - TRBV5-1 CASIPSGGNNEQFF
TRBJ2-7 14 - TRBV6-1 CASSEGTGGLEQYF
TRBJ2-2 18 few TRBV5-8 CASSFSYYRGLGTGELFF
TRBJ1-2 15 many TRBV4-1 CASSQDPQVVYGYTF
TRBJ2-3 16 - TRBV11-1 CASSLGSSGGTDTQYF
TRBJ1-2 12 - TRBV29-1 CSVAPQDYGYTF
TRBJ2-3 16 many TRBV20-1 CSARGTSGGSRDTQYF
TRBJ2-7 14 many TRBV19 CASSIVWGYYEQYF
TRBJ1-2 12 many TRBV28 CASSSGGLGYTF
TRBJ2-3 15 many TRBV12-3/TRBV12-4 CASSLRGSLPDTQYF
TRBJ2-3 16 - TRBV11-2 CASSVPGLANTDTQYF
TRBJ2-1 15 - TRBV11-2 CASRPQISSYNEQFF
TRBJ2-2 13 - TRBV6-2/TRBV6-3 CAGGLASPGELFF
TRBJ2-5 13 many TRBV12-3/TRBV12-4 CASSQDVEETQYF
TRBJ2-3 15 - TRBV6-2/TRBV6-3 CASTDGAGYLYTQYF
TRBJ1-2 14 many TRBV20-1 CSARDSGTGSGYTF
TRBJ1-1 15 many TRBV10-3 CATQKNPGQGSEAFF
TRBJ1-3 14 - TRBV20-1 CSANRANSGNTIYF
TRBJ2-1 13 - TRBV20-1 CSALGLAFNEQFF
TRBJ2-2 14 - TRBV10-2 CASSESGATGELFF
TRBJ1-1 15 few TRBV6-1 CASSEAWQGPTEAFF
TRBJ1-2 15 many TRBV5-6 CASSSVVRQFYGYTF
TRBJ1-3 18 many TRBV19 CASSIRTGNFYSGNTIYF
TRBJ1-1 13 many TRBV5-8 CASSSIMNTEAFF
TRBJ1-1 12 - TRBV25-1 CASSPTSTEAFF
TRBJ1-2 15 once TRBV7-8 CASSTRQGVAYGYTF
TRBJ1-4 17 once TRBV15 CATSRDRLSGAGEKLFF
TRBJ1-6 14 many TRBV2 CASSGGTVNSPLHF
TRBJ2-3 14 - TRBV5-4 CASMLAGGTDTQYF
TRBJ1-6 15 - TRBV15 CATSRERGSSSPLHF
TRBJ2-1 12 many TRBV29-1 CSGSRADNEQFF
TRBJ2-7 14 few TRBV28 CASGTSGASYEQYF
TRBJ2-7 14 - TRBV5-6 CASSVLAGPYEQYF
TRBJ2-5 13 - TRBV29-1 CSLLGTEQETQYF
TRBJ1-6 14 many TRBV27 CASSIWDNRSPLHF
TRBJ2-7 17 many TRBV2 CASRLTSGGAPSYEQYF
TRBJ2-1 18 - TRBV11-2 CASSYGGLAGVQYNEQFF
TRBJ2-7 14 - TRBV15 CATSRGQGTNEQYF
TRBJ2-2 16 - TRBV4-3 CASSQDSGANTGELFF
TRBJ1-1 13 many TRBV7-2 CASSVLDRGPAFF
TRBJ2-3 14 many TRBV20-1 CSAEQGVGTDTQYF
TRBJ2-5 15 many TRBV7-2 CASSLTLRVDTAQYF
TRBJ2-7 13 many TRBV19 CASSPGQGRVQYF
TRBJ1-5 15 many TRBV19 CASSKHSGMDQPQHF
TRBJ2-1 13 many TRBV19 CASSFGQMGEQFF
TRBJ2-7 16 - TRBV10-3 CAISGGVGFNPHEQYF
TRBJ1-1 13 many TRBV29-1 CSVARQGLTEAFF